These 6 T cell receptor beta chains share one sample of origin, sequenced in a study of blood T cells in healthy people across ages. The second PCR ran roughly 7 to 12 cycles with a sample-barcoded 5' primer and J-beta primers. Using its own MiXCR run on the 5' RACE reads, TCRdb lists one record per CDR3 protein. The sample includes 1.5 million to 2 million distinct CDR3 sequences, more than 35% of them seen just once. Sequencing was performed on blood. These receptors originate from a human donor in good health.

The V gene is TRBV7-2, the J gene TRBJ2-7; TRBD1 aligns across 7 bases. The CDR3 runs to 14 residues. Germline V gives CDR1 SGHTA, CDR2 FQGNSA. V shed 1 base, J shed 7 bases, and the junction held 7 bases outside the gene matches. CDR3 region: CASSLVFLRGEQYF. The CDR3 DNA is TGTGCCAGCAGCTTAGTATTTCTCAGGGGGGAGCAGTACTTC.

This clonotype showed up just a few times. The chain couples TRBV7-2 to TRBJ1-3; a possible D gene is TRBD1 (5 bases). V was shortened by 2 bases and J by 2 bases, with 13 bases between the two germline ends. Germline CDR1 and CDR2: SGHTA and FQGNSA. The CDR3 has 16 amino acids. CDR3 nucleotide sequence: TGTGCCAGCAGCTTATTGGGAGCAGGGACTGGAAACACCATATATTTT. Translation gives CASSLLGAGTGNTIYF.

This clonotype occurred a few times. The genes are TRBV9 and TRBJ1-4, with D maybe TRBD1 (5 bases). Trimming took 0 bases from V and 7 from J, leaving 13 bases between them. CDR3 size: 15 residues. Germline values: CDR1 SGDLS, CDR2 YYNGEE. CDR3 in DNA: TGTGCCAGCAGCGTAGACGGGGCGGCTCCTGAAAAACTGTTTTTT. This sequence encodes CASSVDGAAPEKLFF.

The chain joins TRBV7-2 to TRBJ2-5, with D unresolved. V lost 4 bases, J lost 5 bases, and 17 bases lay in between. This CDR3 has 15 residues. The germline CDR1 and CDR2 sequences are SGHTA and FQGNSA. CDR3 in DNA: TGTGCCAGCAGCTCCCAGATGGGTGTTCGGGAGACCCAGTACTTC. It translates to CASSSQMGVRETQYF.

This clonotype was seen at least ten times. J is TRBJ1-2 and V is TRBV9, with D perhaps matching TRBD1 (6 bases). V was clipped by 4 bases and J by 8 bases, with 24 bases between them. The CDR3 is 16 amino acids. Germline values: CDR1 SGDLS, CDR2 YYNGEE. CDR3 loop: CASSPEGELGTMGYTF. CDR3 DNA sequence: TGTGCCAGCAGCCCAGAGGGGGAACTTGGGACCATGGGCTACACCTTC.

DNA of the CDR3: TGTGCCAGCAGTTACGACAGGGGTCTTTACACAGATACGCAGTATTTT. Its protein product is CASSYDRGLYTDTQYF. The rearrangement uses TRBV6-6 and TRBJ2-3, with 8 bases that match TRBD1. V lost 2 bases and J lost 2; bases outside the gene matches: 6. The CDR3 spans 16 residues. The V gene's germline CDR1 is MNHNY and CDR2 SVGAGI (reference sequence).